Given below is one T cell receptor beta chain in context. This clonotype has just a few counts. Its antigen has not been determined. Within one base of it there is no much larger clone, and no base qualities were kept. The germline V gene specifies SGHRS as CDR1 and YFSETQ as CDR2. V loses 3 bases of germline sequence and J loses 4 bases, and the interval between the two ends is 19 bases. The CDR3, cysteine through phenylalanine, is 17 amino acids long. CDR3 DNA is the only sequence kept; it has 51 bases, read in frame from the first base. The data stem from a study of T-cell memory formation after mild COVID-19 (dated by TCRdb to the early 2020s). Turning to the overall study: TCR sequence clusters from the two donors were largely donor specific. T-cell clones expanding and contracting after mild COVID-19 in a couple of donors were tracked by longitudinal TCRalpha and TCRbeta repertoire sequencing. The cohort comprised two young, previously healthy adult volunteers, one female and one male. What the authors observed across the whole study: Only a couple of mild cases were covered in the study, and larger cohorts including severe cases with pre-infection samples were considered necessary. Clones contracting from day 15 to 85 had balanced CD4/CD8 phenotypes, while a second wave expanding from day 15 to 37 was biased towards CD4+. SARS-CoV-2 specificity of the second-wave clones peaking on day 37 was not confirmed. Some responding clones were detected in pre-infection memory, suggesting pre-existing cross-reactive memory T cells joined the SARS-CoV-2 response. Contracting CD4+ clones turned up mainly in the CM and EM memory subsets, whereas EMRA was where CD8+ clones were enriched.

Ficoll-Paque density gradient centrifugation was used to isolate PBMCs. TCRdb records Illumina NovaSeq 6000 as the sequencer. TCRalpha and TCRbeta cDNA libraries were constructed by 5'RACE with constant-segment primers, with sample barcodes and unique molecular identifiers being introduced. Trizol reagent was used to extract RNA from every sample. Libraries were amplified in two PCR steps, with a second sample barcode and Illumina TruSeq adapters added in the second step. The libraries were sequenced on an Illumina NovaSeq using 2 x 150 bp paired-end reads. The original methods were these. Demultiplexing of reads and collapsing into UMI-guided consensus sequences were performed with migec v1.2.7. Using mixcr v2.1.11, the UMI consensuses were aligned to TRA and TRB V and J templates and assembled into clonotypes. A clonotype was counted as expanded or contracted only if both edgeR and NoisET called the change significant, with noise models trained on biological replicates. For edgeR calls, the cutoffs were a false discovery rate-adjusted p below 0.01 and a log2 fold-change threshold of 1. As an exploratory analysis of dynamics, PCA with hierarchical clustering was applied to max-normalized trajectories of the 1000 most abundant clonotypes. The CD4 or CD8 phenotype of responding clones was assigned using the separately sequenced CD4+ and CD8+ repertoires. Using fastp trimming at Q25 and MiXCR clonotype assembly, TCRdb reanalyzed the public sequencing data and kept in-frame beta chains. Each entry merges the rows of one CDR3 protein and shows their most common DNA and genes. What appears here as the V and J calls and clone size reflects TCRdb's work, not the paper's. In all, the sample holds about 430,000 distinct CDR3 sequences, and about a sixth of those were seen once. The ten largest clonotypes hold 20% to 25% of the sample.

Sequenced material: PBMCs or a T cell subset sorted from them (not recorded which). This chain is built from TRBV5-1 and TRBJ2-2, with TRBD1 as a weak D call on 6 bases. This receptor was identified in a man aged 18 to 35 who had mild COVID-19 (a few samples of this study predate the infection). The sample titles of this study are shuffled in the database, so cell type and time point are left out; the donor was told from shared clones. In nucleotide form, the sequence is TGCGCCAGCAGCTCGTACTTAACAGGGCGCAGCACCGGGGAGCTGTTTTTT. This sequence encodes CASSSYLTGRSTGELFF.